A single sample is the source of the 11 T cell receptor beta chains below, sequenced in a study of PD-1 blockade in classical Hodgkin lymphoma. All trial patients relapsed after autologous stem cell transplantation. Assay used: immunoSEQ multiplex PCR; TCRdb lists only in-frame clones, some missing. Altogether about 97,000 clones are present, approximately 88% being singletons, with the ten largest covering about 12%. The input for sequencing was peripheral blood mononuclear cells (PBMCs), taken at baseline. These receptors were obtained from a human donor with classical Hodgkin lymphoma.

The CDR3 DNA sequence: TGTGCCAGCCAGAATCGGGGGGCTAGCGGCTACACCTTC. Its protein product is CASQNRGASGYTF. The chain couples TRBV6-5 to TRBJ1-2; D perhaps matches TRBD1 (6 bases). The germline V gene encodes CDR1 MNHEY and CDR2 SVGAGI. The CDR3 runs 13 residues. V shed 8 bases and J shed 8 bases, with 18 bases lying between them.

The chain has TRBV2 and TRBJ1-2, with D unresolved. The CDR3 length is 14 residues. The germline CDR1 and CDR2 sequences are SNHLY and FYNNEI. Trimming pared 5 bases from V and 0 bases from J, leaving 10 bases between. CDR3 amino acids: CASSTAATNYGYTF. The CDR3 coding sequence is TGTGCCAGCAGTACGGCAGCTACTAACTATGGCTACACCTTC.

This sequence joins TRBV5-1 and TRBJ1-1; no firm D call. The V and J ends lost 1 base and 1 base respectively, with 8 bases between them. The CDR3 runs 14 residues. Germline CDR1 is SGHRS and CDR2 is YFSETQ. The CDR3 bases are TGCGCCAGCAGCTTGTCCCACGGGAACACTGAAGCTTTCTTT. This encodes CASSLSHGNTEAFF.

The chain recombines TRBV5-6 with TRBJ2-3, with D perhaps being TRBD1 or TRBD2 (6 bases each). The CDR3 covers 17 residues. Trimming removed 4 bases from V and 0 bases from J, with 18 bases in between. Germline CDR1 and CDR2: SGHDT and YYEEEE. The CDR3, as DNA: TGTGCCAGCAGCGGGGGGCCAAAGAGTTTTAGCACAGATACGCAGTATTTT. Amino acid sequence: CASSGGPKSFSTDTQYF.

This clone was observed a single time. CDR3: CASSPDRNLNTEAFF. The DNA of the CDR3 is TGTGCCAGCAGTCCGGACAGGAATTTAAACACTGAAGCTTTCTTT. The rearrangement joins TRBV6-1 to TRBJ1-1; the match to TRBD1 covers 7 bases. In germline, CDR1 is MNHNS, CDR2 SASEGT. The CDR3 sequence is 15 residues long. V shed 5 bases and J 2 bases; nucleotides not matched to a gene: 8.

The V gene is TRBV10-1, the J gene TRBJ2-1; the match to TRBD2 covers 9 bases. The CDR3 has 14 amino acids. Germline CDR1 reads WNHNN; CDR2 reads SYGVQD (reference sequence). J was trimmed by 5 bases and V by 5 bases; bases with no gene match: 4. CDR3 residues: CASSILAGDNEQFF. Here the CDR3 DNA reads TGCGCCAGCAGTATCTTAGCGGGAGACAATGAGCAGTTCTTC.

This clone came up a few times. The rearrangement joins TRBV30 to TRBJ2-5; no reliable D call. V lost 1 base and J 7 bases, leaving 13 bases between the germline ends. Germline V gene data show CDR1 as GTSNPN and CDR2 as SVGIG (reference sequence). This CDR3 has 13 amino acids. For the CDR3, the DNA is TGTGCCTGGAGTGCTCTCCCGGCAGGGACCCAGTACTTC. This gives the protein CAWSALPAGTQYF.

As DNA, the CDR3 is TGTGCCAGCAGCCCCCCTTCTCAGGCTGGGGCCAACGTCCTGACTTTC. Its protein is CASSPPSQAGANVLTF. The chain employs TRBV7-3 and TRBJ2-6; D unclear. Trimming shortened V by 5 bases and J by 2 bases, and 13 bases separated the two germline ends. Germline assignment: CDR1 SGHTA and CDR2 FQGTGA. CDR3 length: 16 amino acids.

The chain has TRBV30 and TRBJ2-1, with TRBD2 matching over 9 bases. The V segment lost 4 bases and the J segment 7 bases; nucleotides outside the gene matches: 8. Germline loops: CDR1 GTSNPN, CDR2 SVGIG (reference sequence). This CDR3 has 14 amino acids. CDR3 amino acids: CAWKREVVGNEQFF. The DNA of the CDR3 is TGTGCCTGGAAGCGGGAGGTAGTTGGGAATGAGCAGTTCTTC. Full variable domain (remainder filled in from reference TRBV30 and TRBJ2-1): SQTIHQWPATLVQPVGSPLSLECTVEGTSNPNLYWYRQAAGRGLQLLFYSVGIGQISSEVPQNLSASRPQDRQFILSSKKLLLSDSGFYLCAWKREVVGNEQFFGPGTRLTVL.

The chain links TRBV30 to TRBJ1-1, with D tentatively TRBD1 (6 bases). The CDR3 sequence is 13 residues long. Germline CDR1 and CDR2: GTSNPN and SVGIG (reference sequence). The ends were cut back, 5 bases at V and 8 bases at J, with 18 bases in the middle. CDR3 in amino acids: CAWEGGPRLEAFF. Here the CDR3 DNA reads TGTGCCTGGGAAGGGGGGCCTAGATTAGAAGCTTTCTTT.

This chain joins TRBV5-1 and TRBJ1-1; tentatively, D is TRBD1 (5 bases). The CDR3 extends over 13 amino acids. Germline assignment: CDR1 SGHRS and CDR2 YFSETQ. The V end was cut by 5 bases, the J end by 4 bases, with 12 bases between. For the CDR3, the DNA is TGCGCCAGCAGGTCCCAGGGTGTCACTGAAGCTTTCTTT. Amino acids: CASRSQGVTEAFF.